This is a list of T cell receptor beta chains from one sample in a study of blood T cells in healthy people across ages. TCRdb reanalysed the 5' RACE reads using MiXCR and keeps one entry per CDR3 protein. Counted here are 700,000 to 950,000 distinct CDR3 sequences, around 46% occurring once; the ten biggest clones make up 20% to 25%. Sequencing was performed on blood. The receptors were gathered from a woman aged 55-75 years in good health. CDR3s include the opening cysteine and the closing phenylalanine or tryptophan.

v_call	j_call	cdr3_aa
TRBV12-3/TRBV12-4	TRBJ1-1	CASTRPPVTEAFF
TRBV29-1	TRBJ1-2	CSVASDYGYTF
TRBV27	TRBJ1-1	CASSSGQGAKGNTEAFF
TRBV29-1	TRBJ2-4	CSVDLAGSSEQYF
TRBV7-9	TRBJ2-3	CASSSHRQGGTDTQYF
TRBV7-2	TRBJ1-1	CASSTQGAGTEAFF
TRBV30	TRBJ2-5	CAWSVLGQGETQYF
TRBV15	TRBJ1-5	CATSSVQGGHQPQHF
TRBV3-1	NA	CASSQDTAEQYF
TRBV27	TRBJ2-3	CASIVSAGTDTQYF
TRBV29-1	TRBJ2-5	CSVWDKETQYF
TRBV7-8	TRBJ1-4	CASSLAETSRGEKLFF
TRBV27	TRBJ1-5	CASSVTGGGSNQPQHF
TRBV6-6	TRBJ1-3	CASSYYRAGNTIYF
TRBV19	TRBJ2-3	CASSPRDGWGYF
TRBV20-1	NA	CSARDGLAADEQYF
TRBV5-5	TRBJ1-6	CASSWLGAPLHF
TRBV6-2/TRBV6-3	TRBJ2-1	CASEGLAGGYEQFF
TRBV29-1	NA	CSVETTGGEQYF